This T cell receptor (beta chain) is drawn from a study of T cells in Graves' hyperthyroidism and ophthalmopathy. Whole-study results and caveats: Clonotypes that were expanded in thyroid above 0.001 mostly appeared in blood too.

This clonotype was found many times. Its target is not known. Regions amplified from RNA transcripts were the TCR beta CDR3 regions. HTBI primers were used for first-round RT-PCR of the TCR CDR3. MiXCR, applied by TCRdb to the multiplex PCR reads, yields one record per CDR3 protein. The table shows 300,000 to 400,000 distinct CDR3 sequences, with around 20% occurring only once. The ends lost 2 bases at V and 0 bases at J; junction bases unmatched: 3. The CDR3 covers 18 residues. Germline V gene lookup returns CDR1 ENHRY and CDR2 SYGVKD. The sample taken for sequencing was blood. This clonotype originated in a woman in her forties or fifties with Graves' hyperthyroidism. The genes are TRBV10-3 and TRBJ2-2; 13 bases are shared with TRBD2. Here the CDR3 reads CAISEGLAGDSNTGELFF. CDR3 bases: TGTGCCATCAGTGAGGGACTAGCGGGAGACTCGAACACCGGGGAGCTGTTTTTT.